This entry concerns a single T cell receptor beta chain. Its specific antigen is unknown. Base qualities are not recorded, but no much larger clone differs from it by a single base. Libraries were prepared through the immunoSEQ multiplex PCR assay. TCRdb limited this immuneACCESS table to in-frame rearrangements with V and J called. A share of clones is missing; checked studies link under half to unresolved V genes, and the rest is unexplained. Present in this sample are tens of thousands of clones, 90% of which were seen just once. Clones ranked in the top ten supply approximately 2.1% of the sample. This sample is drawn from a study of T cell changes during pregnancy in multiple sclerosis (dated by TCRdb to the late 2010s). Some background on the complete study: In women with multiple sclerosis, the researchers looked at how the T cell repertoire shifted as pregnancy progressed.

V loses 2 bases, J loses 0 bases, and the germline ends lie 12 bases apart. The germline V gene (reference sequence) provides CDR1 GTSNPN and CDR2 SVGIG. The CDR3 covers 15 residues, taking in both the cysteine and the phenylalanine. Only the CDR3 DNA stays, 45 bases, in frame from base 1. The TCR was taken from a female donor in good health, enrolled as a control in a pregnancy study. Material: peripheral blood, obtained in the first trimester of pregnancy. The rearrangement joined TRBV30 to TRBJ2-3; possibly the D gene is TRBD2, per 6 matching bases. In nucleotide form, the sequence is TGTGCCTGGAGTCCAGGAGGGACTAGCACAGATACGCAGTATTTT. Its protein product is CAWSPGGTSTDTQYF.